This is a list of T cell receptor beta chains from one sample in a study of T cells in Graves' hyperthyroidism and ophthalmopathy. TCRdb re-derived calls from the multiplex PCR reads in MiXCR, one entry per CDR3 protein. The data contain over 500,000 distinct CDR3 sequences, over 45% of them singletons. Sequencing used peripheral blood or thyroid tissue (not recorded which). These receptors originate from an adult woman with Graves' disease, either hyperthyroidism or ophthalmopathy (not recorded which). Each CDR3 is given with its conserved first and last residue. D genes are given only for firm matches. Clone size is shown for a subset of rows, as once, few, many or a class of expanded clone.

v_gene: TRBV2; d_gene: TRBD1; abundance: .; len: 11; j_gene: TRBJ2-5; CDR3nt: TGTGCCAGCAGTGGGGGCGGACAGGGACACTTC; CDR3aa: CASSGGGQGHF
v_gene: TRBV29-1; d_gene: TRBD2; abundance: .; len: 14; j_gene: TRBJ2-7; CDR3nt: TGCAGCGTTGGAACTAGCGGGGATACCTACGAGCAGTACTTC; CDR3aa: CSVGTSGDTYEQYF
v_gene: TRBV7-9; d_gene: .; abundance: .; len: 12; j_gene: TRBJ2-7; CDR3nt: TGTGCCAGCAGTTCTGTCCTCTACGAGCAGTACTTC; CDR3aa: CASSSVLYEQYF
v_gene: TRBV29-1; d_gene: TRBD2; abundance: few; len: 15; j_gene: TRBJ2-2; CDR3nt: TGCAGCGTTGAAGGGCTAGCGGGAGTTCCCGGGGAGCTGTTTTTT; CDR3aa: CSVEGLAGVPGELFF
v_gene: TRBV10-3; d_gene: .; abundance: few; len: 13; j_gene: TRBJ1-5; CDR3nt: TGTGCCATCAGACCCGGGGACAATCAGCCCCAGCATTTT; CDR3aa: CAIRPGDNQPQHF
v_gene: TRBV6-5; d_gene: .; abundance: many; len: 15; j_gene: TRBJ2-7; CDR3nt: TGTGCCAGCAGTTACTTTCCTAGCCTCTCTAGCGAGCAGTACTTC; CDR3aa: CASSYFPSLSSEQYF
v_gene: TRBV7-9; d_gene: .; abundance: many; len: 13; j_gene: TRBJ2-7; CDR3nt: TGTGCCAGCAGCTTAGATAGGGTCTACGAGCAGTACTTC; CDR3aa: CASSLDRVYEQYF
v_gene: TRBV14; d_gene: .; abundance: few; len: 15; j_gene: TRBJ1-1; CDR3nt: TGTGCCAGCAGCCTTAAGGGAGGGTTGAACACTGAAGCTTTCTTT; CDR3aa: CASSLKGGLNTEAFF
v_gene: TRBV7-9; d_gene: .; abundance: .; len: 14; j_gene: TRBJ2-7; CDR3nt: TGTGCCAGCAGCTGGGGGGGCAGGAACTACGAGCAGTACTTC; CDR3aa: CASSWGGRNYEQYF
v_gene: TRBV4-3; d_gene: TRBD1; abundance: .; len: 13; j_gene: TRBJ2-5; CDR3nt: TGCGCCAGCAGCCAAGAAGGACAGGGGCCCCAGTACTTC; CDR3aa: CASSQEGQGPQYF
v_gene: TRBV20-1; d_gene: .; abundance: .; len: 14; j_gene: TRBJ1-6; CDR3nt: TGCAGTGCTAGAGAGGGTGGCAACAATTCACCCCTCCACTTT; CDR3aa: CSAREGGNNSPLHF
v_gene: TRBV7-8; d_gene: .; abundance: many; len: 13; j_gene: TRBJ1-2; CDR3nt: TGTGCCAGCAGCCCCCGAGTGGACTATGGCTACACCTTC; CDR3aa: CASSPRVDYGYTF
v_gene: TRBV9; d_gene: .; abundance: .; len: 16; j_gene: TRBJ1-4; CDR3nt: TGTGCCAGCAGCGCGCCAGGGGTCGGAACTAATGAAAAACTGTTTTTT; CDR3aa: CASSAPGVGTNEKLFF
v_gene: TRBV10-3; d_gene: .; abundance: .; len: 16; j_gene: TRBJ2-6; CDR3nt: TGTGCCATCTCGGGACGGTCAAACTCTGGGGCCAACGTCCTGACTTTC; CDR3aa: CAISGRSNSGANVLTF
v_gene: TRBV20-1; d_gene: TRBD1; abundance: .; len: 16; j_gene: TRBJ1-6; CDR3nt: TGCAGTGCTAGAGCCGGAGGGGGCGGCTATAATTCACCCCTCCACTTT; CDR3aa: CSARAGGGGYNSPLHF
v_gene: TRBV4-1; d_gene: .; abundance: few; len: 17; j_gene: TRBJ2-5; CDR3nt: TGCGCCAGCAAAACGGATACCGGGGCCGCGGGCCAAGAGACCCAGTACTTC; CDR3aa: CASKTDTGAAGQETQYF
v_gene: TRBV10-3; d_gene: .; abundance: few; len: 16; j_gene: TRBJ2-2; CDR3nt: TGTGCCATCAGTGACCTCCTAACAGGGAGAACCGGGGAGCTGTTTTTT; CDR3aa: CAISDLLTGRTGELFF
v_gene: TRBV3-1; d_gene: TRBD1; abundance: few; len: 14; j_gene: TRBJ1-3; CDR3nt: TGTGCCAGCAGCCCGCGGGACAGGGGGTCCACCATATATTTT; CDR3aa: CASSPRDRGSTIYF
v_gene: TRBV19; d_gene: .; abundance: .; len: 14; j_gene: TRBJ2-6; CDR3nt: TGTGCCAGCCGACCTAAACCGGGGGCCAACGTCCTGACTTTC; CDR3aa: CASRPKPGANVLTF
v_gene: TRBV20-1; d_gene: .; abundance: .; len: 15; j_gene: TRBJ1-2; CDR3nt: TGCAGTGCTAGAGACGACAGAAGTTCTAACTATGGCTACACCTTC; CDR3aa: CSARDDRSSNYGYTF
v_gene: TRBV20-1; d_gene: TRBD2; abundance: .; len: 16; j_gene: TRBJ2-2; CDR3nt: TGCAGTGCTAGAGATCGGCGGGAGGGCTACACCGGGGAGCTGTTTTTT; CDR3aa: CSARDRREGYTGELFF
v_gene: TRBV5-1; d_gene: .; abundance: many; len: 16; j_gene: TRBJ1-3; CDR3nt: TGCGCCAGCAGCACGGACAGCCGGACTTCTGGAAACACCATATATTTT; CDR3aa: CASSTDSRTSGNTIYF
v_gene: TRBV7-2; d_gene: .; abundance: .; len: 14; j_gene: TRBJ2-7; CDR3nt: TGTGCCAGCAGCTTAGTGGGGGGAACCTACGAGCAGTACTTC; CDR3aa: CASSLVGGTYEQYF
v_gene: TRBV29-1; d_gene: .; abundance: .; len: 12; j_gene: TRBJ2-5; CDR3nt: TGCAGCGTCCCGTCGGGGGTTGAGACCCAGTACTTC; CDR3aa: CSVPSGVETQYF
v_gene: TRBV2; d_gene: TRBD1; abundance: .; len: 14; j_gene: TRBJ2-5; CDR3nt: TGTGCCAGCAGAGCGACAGGGAACCAAGAGACCCAGTACTTC; CDR3aa: CASRATGNQETQYF
v_gene: TRBV9; d_gene: .; abundance: many; len: 14; j_gene: TRBJ2-7; CDR3nt: TGTGCCAGCAGCACCCGGGACGGCCGCTACGAGCAGTACTTC; CDR3aa: CASSTRDGRYEQYF
v_gene: TRBV7-2; d_gene: .; abundance: many; len: 16; j_gene: TRBJ2-2; CDR3nt: TGTGCCAGCAGCCCGTCCTTTCATCGGGGAACCGGGGAGCTGTTTTTT; CDR3aa: CASSPSFHRGTGELFF
v_gene: TRBV7-2; d_gene: .; abundance: few; len: 11; j_gene: TRBJ1-2; CDR3nt: TGTGCCAGCAGCCCCCTCCGTGTCGCCTATTTC; CDR3aa: CASSPLRVAYF
v_gene: TRBV10-3; d_gene: TRBD2; abundance: .; len: 15; j_gene: TRBJ2-5; CDR3nt: TGTGCCATCAGTGAGTCCCCAGCGGGAGAAGAGACCCAGTACTTC; CDR3aa: CAISESPAGEETQYF
v_gene: TRBV10-3; d_gene: .; abundance: .; len: 15; j_gene: TRBJ1-1; CDR3nt: TGTGCCATCAGTGAGTCGTCAGGGCTGGACACTGAAGCTTTCTTT; CDR3aa: CAISESSGLDTEAFF
v_gene: TRBV20-1; d_gene: .; abundance: few; len: 9; j_gene: TRBJ1-1; CDR3nt: TGCAGTGCTAGACCAGGGGCTTTCTTT; CDR3aa: CSARPGAFF
v_gene: TRBV4-3; d_gene: TRBD1; abundance: many; len: 15; j_gene: TRBJ1-2; CDR3nt: TGCGCCAGCAGCCAACCTGGACAGGGGCTTCAAGGCTACACCTTC; CDR3aa: CASSQPGQGLQGYTF
v_gene: TRBV7-2; d_gene: .; abundance: .; len: 16; j_gene: TRBJ1-1; CDR3nt: TGTGCCAGCAGCCCCCCTAGCGGGGAGTTGAACACTGAAGCTTTCTTT; CDR3aa: CASSPPSGELNTEAFF
v_gene: TRBV7-2; d_gene: TRBD1; abundance: few; len: 14; j_gene: TRBJ2-7; CDR3nt: TGTGCCAGCAGCCCCGGGACAGGGGACTTCGAGCAGTACTTC; CDR3aa: CASSPGTGDFEQYF
v_gene: TRBV5-1; d_gene: .; abundance: .; len: 15; j_gene: TRBJ2-1; CDR3nt: TGCGCCAGCAGCGTACGGGACGTATCCTACAATGAGCAGTTCTTC; CDR3aa: CASSVRDVSYNEQFF
v_gene: TRBV24-1; d_gene: TRBD1; abundance: .; len: 16; j_gene: TRBJ1-5; CDR3nt: TGTGCCACCAGTGATCGGGACAGAGGGCGCGATCAGCCCCAGCATTTT; CDR3aa: CATSDRDRGRDQPQHF
v_gene: TRBV7-9; d_gene: TRBD1; abundance: many; len: 14; j_gene: TRBJ2-7; CDR3nt: TGCGCCAGCAGCCGGGACAGGGGCTCCTACGAGCAGTACTTC; CDR3aa: CASSRDRGSYEQYF
v_gene: TRBV9; d_gene: .; abundance: many; len: 15; j_gene: TRBJ2-2; CDR3nt: TGTGCCAGCAGCAGATGGCAGGCTATGGGCGGGGAGCTGTTTTTT; CDR3aa: CASSRWQAMGGELFF
v_gene: TRBV7-2; d_gene: .; abundance: many; len: 14; j_gene: TRBJ1-1; CDR3nt: TGTGCCAGCAGCTTAGTGGGAGAGAACACTGAAGCTTTCTTT; CDR3aa: CASSLVGENTEAFF
v_gene: TRBV7-2; d_gene: .; abundance: .; len: 13; j_gene: TRBJ1-5; CDR3nt: TGTGCCAGCAGCTTCTCGGGGTTCCAGCCCCAGCATTTT; CDR3aa: CASSFSGFQPQHF
v_gene: TRBV7-2; d_gene: .; abundance: .; len: 13; j_gene: TRBJ2-7; CDR3nt: TGTGCCAGCAGTCCCGGGGGGACAACCGAGCAGTACTTC; CDR3aa: CASSPGGTTEQYF
v_gene: TRBV20-1; d_gene: .; abundance: .; len: 15; j_gene: TRBJ2-7; CDR3nt: TGCAGTGCTAGAGATGGGTGGGACACCTACTACGAGCAGTACTTC; CDR3aa: CSARDGWDTYYEQYF
v_gene: TRBV6-2/TRBV6-3; d_gene: .; abundance: many; len: 15; j_gene: TRBJ2-5; CDR3nt: TGTGCCAGCAGACCAGACAGAGTGTTCCAAGAGACCCAGTACTTC; CDR3aa: CASRPDRVFQETQYF
v_gene: TRBV7-9; d_gene: .; abundance: .; len: 12; j_gene: TRBJ2-7; CDR3nt: TGTGCCAGCAGCAATCCTAGTCTCGAGCAGTACTTC; CDR3aa: CASSNPSLEQYF
v_gene: TRBV29-1; d_gene: TRBD2; abundance: .; len: 14; j_gene: TRBJ2-7; CDR3nt: TGCAGCGTTGTGTTGGCTAGCGGGACCTACGAGCAGTACTTC; CDR3aa: CSVVLASGTYEQYF
v_gene: TRBV10-3; d_gene: TRBD1; abundance: .; len: 15; j_gene: TRBJ2-7; CDR3nt: TGTGCCATCAGCGAACCTCCGACAGGGACGGTCGAGCAGTACTTC; CDR3aa: CAISEPPTGTVEQYF
v_gene: TRBV29-1; d_gene: .; abundance: few; len: 11; j_gene: TRBJ2-7; CDR3nt: TGCAGCCGGGCGACAGGATACGAGCAGTACTTC; CDR3aa: CSRATGYEQYF
v_gene: TRBV10-3; d_gene: TRBD1; abundance: few; len: 15; j_gene: TRBJ1-2; CDR3nt: TGTGCCATCAGTGAGAGGGGACAGCTAAGCTATGGCTACACCTTC; CDR3aa: CAISERGQLSYGYTF
v_gene: TRBV7-8; d_gene: TRBD1; abundance: .; len: 15; j_gene: TRBJ2-5; CDR3nt: TGTGCCAGCAGCCGAAGGGACAGGGCACTAGAGACCCAGTACTTC; CDR3aa: CASSRRDRALETQYF
v_gene: TRBV7-2; d_gene: TRBD2; abundance: many; len: 19; j_gene: TRBJ2-7; CDR3nt: TGTGCCAGCAGCTTAGCGCGGGCGGGAGGATTAGTCGTCGCCTACGAGCAGTACTTC; CDR3aa: CASSLARAGGLVVAYEQYF
v_gene: TRBV7-2; d_gene: TRBD1; abundance: .; len: 14; j_gene: TRBJ1-4; CDR3nt: TGTGCCAGCAGCTCGACAGGGACTAATGAAAAACTGTTTTTT; CDR3aa: CASSSTGTNEKLFF
v_gene: TRBV5-1; d_gene: TRBD2; abundance: few; len: 16; j_gene: TRBJ2-7; CDR3nt: TGCGCCAGCAGCCTAACGGGACTAGCGGGACGCGAGGAGCAGTACTTC; CDR3aa: CASSLTGLAGREEQYF
v_gene: TRBV10-3; d_gene: .; abundance: few; len: 10; j_gene: TRBJ1-2; CDR3nt: TGTGCCCCTTCAGTTTATGGCTACACCTTC; CDR3aa: CAPSVYGYTF
v_gene: TRBV6-5; d_gene: TRBD1; abundance: few; len: 16; j_gene: TRBJ1-2; CDR3nt: TGTGCCAGCAGTTACACAGGGGATCGGCGGTTCTATGGCTACACCTTC; CDR3aa: CASSYTGDRRFYGYTF
v_gene: TRBV14; d_gene: .; abundance: once; len: 15; j_gene: TRBJ2-6; CDR3nt: TGTGCCAGCAGCCACCTTTTCTCTGGGGCCAACGCCCTGACCTTC; CDR3aa: CASSHLFSGANALTF